This TCR beta chain is from a study of shared clonotypes between healthy human individuals. This clone was counted between two and nine times. The data were produced by immunoSEQ multiplex PCR, yet TCRdb's version contains in-frame clones alone and is incomplete. Of 230,000 or so clones in the sample, approximately 65% were seen once. The CDR3 has 12 amino acids. The V end lost 7 bases, the J end lost 4 bases, and 9 bases lay between the germline ends. Germline loops: CDR1 SGHNT, CDR2 YYREEE (reference sequence). Sequencing was performed on memory CD4+ T cells sorted from blood. Subset defined: CD45RA-negative fraction. This receptor was obtained from a man aged 25 to 40 in good health. This chain uses TRBV5-4 with TRBJ1-5; no firm D call. The CDR3: CASSYGNQPQHF. The CDR3 DNA sequence: TGTGCCAGCTCCTATGGGAATCAGCCCCAGCATTTT.